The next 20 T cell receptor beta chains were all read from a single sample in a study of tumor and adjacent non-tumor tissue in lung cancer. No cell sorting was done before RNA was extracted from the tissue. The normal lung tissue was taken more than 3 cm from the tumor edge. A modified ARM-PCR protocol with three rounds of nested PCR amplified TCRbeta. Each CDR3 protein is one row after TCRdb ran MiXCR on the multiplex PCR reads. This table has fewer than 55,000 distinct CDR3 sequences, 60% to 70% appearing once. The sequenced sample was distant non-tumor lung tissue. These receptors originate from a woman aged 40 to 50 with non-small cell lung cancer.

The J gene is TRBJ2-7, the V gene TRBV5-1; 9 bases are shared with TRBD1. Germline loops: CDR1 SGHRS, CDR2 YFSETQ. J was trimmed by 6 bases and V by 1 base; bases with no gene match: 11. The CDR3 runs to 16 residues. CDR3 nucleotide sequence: TGCGCCAGCAGCTTGACGCAAGGACAGGGGACGCGCGAGCAGTACTTC. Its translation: CASSLTQGQGTREQYF.

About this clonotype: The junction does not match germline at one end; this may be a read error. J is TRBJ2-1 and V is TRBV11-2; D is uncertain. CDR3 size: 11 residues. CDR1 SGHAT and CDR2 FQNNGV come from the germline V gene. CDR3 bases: TGTGTCAGCAGCTTAGCCGATGAGCAGTTCTTT. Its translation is CVSSLADEQFF.

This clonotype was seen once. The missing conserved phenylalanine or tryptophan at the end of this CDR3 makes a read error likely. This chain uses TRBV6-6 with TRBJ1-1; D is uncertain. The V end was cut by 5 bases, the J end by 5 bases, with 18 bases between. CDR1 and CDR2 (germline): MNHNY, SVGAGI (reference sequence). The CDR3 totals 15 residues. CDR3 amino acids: CASSLRGNVGTEAFS. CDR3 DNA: TGTGCCAGCAGTCTAAGAGGGAATGTGGGGACTGAAGCTTTCTCT.

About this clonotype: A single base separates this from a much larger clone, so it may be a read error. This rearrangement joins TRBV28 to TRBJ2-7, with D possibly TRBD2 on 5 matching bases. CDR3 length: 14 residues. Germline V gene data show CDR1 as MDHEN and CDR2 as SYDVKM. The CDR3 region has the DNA TGTGCCTCTGTAGGGCGGAGGACCTTCCACGAGGAGTACTTC. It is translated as CASVGRRTFHEEYF.

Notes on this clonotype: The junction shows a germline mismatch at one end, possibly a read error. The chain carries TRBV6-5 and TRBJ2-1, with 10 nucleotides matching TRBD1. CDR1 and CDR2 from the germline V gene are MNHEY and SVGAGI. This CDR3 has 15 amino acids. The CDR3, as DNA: TGTGCCCGCAGCCGAGGACAGGGGGATCCGGATGAGCAGTTCTTC. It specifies CARSRGQGDPDEQFF.

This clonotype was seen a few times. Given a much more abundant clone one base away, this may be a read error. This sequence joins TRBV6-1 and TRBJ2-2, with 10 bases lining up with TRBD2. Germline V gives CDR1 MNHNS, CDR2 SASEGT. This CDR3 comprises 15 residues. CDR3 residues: CASTRTSGIGGGLFF. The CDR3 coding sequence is TGTGCCAGCACCAGAACTAGCGGGATAGGCGGGGGGCTGTTTTTT.

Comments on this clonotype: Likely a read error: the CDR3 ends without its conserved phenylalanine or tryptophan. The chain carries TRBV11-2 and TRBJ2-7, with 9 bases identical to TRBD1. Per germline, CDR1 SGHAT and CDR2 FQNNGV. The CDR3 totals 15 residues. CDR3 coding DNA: TGTGCCAGCATCCCCGAGGGACAGGGACAATACGGGCAGTACCTC. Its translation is CASIPEGQGQYGQYL.

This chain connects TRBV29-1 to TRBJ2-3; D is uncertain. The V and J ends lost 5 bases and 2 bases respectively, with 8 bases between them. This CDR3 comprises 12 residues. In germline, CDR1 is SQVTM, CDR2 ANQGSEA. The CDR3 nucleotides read TGCAGCGTTTGGGCTTCCACAGATACGCAGTATTTT. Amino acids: CSVWASTDTQYF.

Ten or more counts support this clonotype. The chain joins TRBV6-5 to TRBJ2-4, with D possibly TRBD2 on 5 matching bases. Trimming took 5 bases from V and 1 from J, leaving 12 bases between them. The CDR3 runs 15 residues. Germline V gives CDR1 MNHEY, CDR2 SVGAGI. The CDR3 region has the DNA TGTGCCAGCAGTACCTCGAGGGAGGCCAAAAACATTCAGTACTTC. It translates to CASSTSREAKNIQYF.

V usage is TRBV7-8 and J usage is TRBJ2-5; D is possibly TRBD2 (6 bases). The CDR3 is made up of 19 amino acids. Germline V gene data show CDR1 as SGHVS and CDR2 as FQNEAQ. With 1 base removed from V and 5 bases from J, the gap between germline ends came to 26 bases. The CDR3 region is CASSLGPPPPGRGGETQYF. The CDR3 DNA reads TGTGCCAGCAGCTTAGGTCCTCCCCCCCCGGGACGAGGAGGGGAGACCCAGTACTTC. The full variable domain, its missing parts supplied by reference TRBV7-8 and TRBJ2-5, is GAGVSQSPRYKVAKRGQDVALRCDPISGHVSLFWYQQALGQGPEFLTYFQNEAQLDKSGLPSDRFFAERPEGSVSTLKIQRTQQEDSAVYLCASSLGPPPPGRGGETQYFGPGTRLLVL.

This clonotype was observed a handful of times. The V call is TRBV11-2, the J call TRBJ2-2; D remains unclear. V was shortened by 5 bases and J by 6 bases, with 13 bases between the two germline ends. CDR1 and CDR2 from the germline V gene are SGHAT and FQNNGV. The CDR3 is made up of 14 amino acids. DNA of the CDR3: TGTGCCAGCAGCGGACGACATACGGCCGGGGAGCTGTTTTTT. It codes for CASSGRHTAGELFF.

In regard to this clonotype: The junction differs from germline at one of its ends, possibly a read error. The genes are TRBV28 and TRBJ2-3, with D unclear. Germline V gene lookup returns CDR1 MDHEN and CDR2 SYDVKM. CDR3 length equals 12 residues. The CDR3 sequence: CASSLPEDTHYF. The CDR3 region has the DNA TGCGCCAGCAGCCTTCCCGAAGATACGCACTATTTT.

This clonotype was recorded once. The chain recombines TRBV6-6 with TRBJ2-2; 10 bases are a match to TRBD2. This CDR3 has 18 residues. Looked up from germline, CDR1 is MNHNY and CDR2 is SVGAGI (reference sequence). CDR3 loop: CATSYGASGGHHTGELFF. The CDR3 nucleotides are TGTGCTACCAGTTATGGGGCTAGCGGGGGCCACCACACCGGGGAGCTGTTTTTT.

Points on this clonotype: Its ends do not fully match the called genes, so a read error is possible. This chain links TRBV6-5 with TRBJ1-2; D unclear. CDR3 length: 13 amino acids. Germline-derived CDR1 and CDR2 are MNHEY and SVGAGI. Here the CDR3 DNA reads TGTGCCAGCAGTGTGGGTTTGGACTATGACTACACCTTC. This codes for CASSVGLDYDYTF.

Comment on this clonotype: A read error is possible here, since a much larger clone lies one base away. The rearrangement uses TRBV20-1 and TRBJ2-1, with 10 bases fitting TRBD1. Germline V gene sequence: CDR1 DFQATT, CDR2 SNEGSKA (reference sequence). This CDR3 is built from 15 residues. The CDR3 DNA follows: TGCACTGCTAGAGCCGTCGACAGGGGGCAGGGTGAGCAGTTCTTC. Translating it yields CTARAVDRGQGEQFF.

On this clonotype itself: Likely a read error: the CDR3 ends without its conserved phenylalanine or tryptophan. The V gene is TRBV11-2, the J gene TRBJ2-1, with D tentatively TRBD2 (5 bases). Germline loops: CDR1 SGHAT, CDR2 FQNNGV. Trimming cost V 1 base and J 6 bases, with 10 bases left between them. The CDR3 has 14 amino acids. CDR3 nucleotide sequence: TGTGCCAGCAGCTTAGTTGAGCTAGCCAATGAGCAGTTCCTC. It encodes CASSLVELANEQFL.

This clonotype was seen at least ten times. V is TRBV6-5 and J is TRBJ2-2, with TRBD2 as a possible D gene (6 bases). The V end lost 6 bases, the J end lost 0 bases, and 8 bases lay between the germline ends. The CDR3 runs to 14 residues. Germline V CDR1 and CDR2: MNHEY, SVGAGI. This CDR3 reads CASRLAPNTGELFF. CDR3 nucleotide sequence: TGTGCCAGCAGACTAGCTCCGAACACCGGGGAGCTGTTTTTT.

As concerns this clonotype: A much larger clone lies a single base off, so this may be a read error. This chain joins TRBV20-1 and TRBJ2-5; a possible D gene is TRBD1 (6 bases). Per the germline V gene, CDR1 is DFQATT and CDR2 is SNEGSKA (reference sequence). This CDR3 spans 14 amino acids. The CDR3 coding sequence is TGCAGAGCTATTTCCGGGACACGGCAAGAGACCCAGTACTTC. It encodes CRAISGTRQETQYF.

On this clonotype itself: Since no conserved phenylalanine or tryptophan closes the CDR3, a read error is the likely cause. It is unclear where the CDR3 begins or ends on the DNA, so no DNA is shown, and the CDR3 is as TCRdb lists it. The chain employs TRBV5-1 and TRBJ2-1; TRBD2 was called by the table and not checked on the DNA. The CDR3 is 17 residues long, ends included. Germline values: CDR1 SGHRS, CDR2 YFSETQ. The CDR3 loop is CASSFAPSGTSSNEQLI.

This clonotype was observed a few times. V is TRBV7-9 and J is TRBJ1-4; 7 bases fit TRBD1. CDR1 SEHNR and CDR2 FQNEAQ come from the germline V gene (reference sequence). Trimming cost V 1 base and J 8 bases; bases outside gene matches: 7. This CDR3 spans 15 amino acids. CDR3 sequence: CASSLGGTEKEKLFF. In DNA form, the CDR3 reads TGTGCCAGCAGCTTAGGAGGGACAGAGAAGGAAAAACTGTTTTTT.